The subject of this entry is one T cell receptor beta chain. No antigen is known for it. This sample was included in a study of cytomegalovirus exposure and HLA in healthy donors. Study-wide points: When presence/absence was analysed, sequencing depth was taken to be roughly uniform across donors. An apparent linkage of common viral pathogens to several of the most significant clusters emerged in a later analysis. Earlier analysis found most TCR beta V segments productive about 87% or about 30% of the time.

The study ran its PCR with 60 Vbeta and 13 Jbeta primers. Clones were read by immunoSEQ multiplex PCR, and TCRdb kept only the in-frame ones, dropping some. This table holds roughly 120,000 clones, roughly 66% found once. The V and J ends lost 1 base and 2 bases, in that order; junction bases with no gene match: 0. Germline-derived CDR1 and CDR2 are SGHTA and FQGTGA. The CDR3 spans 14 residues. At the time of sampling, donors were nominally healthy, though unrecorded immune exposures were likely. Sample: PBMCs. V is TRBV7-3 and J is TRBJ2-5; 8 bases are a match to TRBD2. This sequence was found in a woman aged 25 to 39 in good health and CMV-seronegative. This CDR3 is CASSLIAGQETQYF. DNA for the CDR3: TGTGCCAGCAGCTTAATAGCGGGACAAGAGACCCAGTACTTC.